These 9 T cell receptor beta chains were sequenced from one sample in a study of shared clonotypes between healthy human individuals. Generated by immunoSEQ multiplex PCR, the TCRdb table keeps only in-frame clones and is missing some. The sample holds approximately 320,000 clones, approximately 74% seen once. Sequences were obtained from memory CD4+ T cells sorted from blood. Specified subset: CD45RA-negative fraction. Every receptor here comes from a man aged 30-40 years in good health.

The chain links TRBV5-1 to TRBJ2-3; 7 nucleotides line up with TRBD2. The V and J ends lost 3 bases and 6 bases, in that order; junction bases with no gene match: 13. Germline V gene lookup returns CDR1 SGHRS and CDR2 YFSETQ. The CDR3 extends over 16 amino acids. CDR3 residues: CASSWASGGLEDTQYF. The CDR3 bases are TGCGCCAGCAGCTGGGCTAGCGGCGGTTTGGAGGATACGCAGTATTTT.

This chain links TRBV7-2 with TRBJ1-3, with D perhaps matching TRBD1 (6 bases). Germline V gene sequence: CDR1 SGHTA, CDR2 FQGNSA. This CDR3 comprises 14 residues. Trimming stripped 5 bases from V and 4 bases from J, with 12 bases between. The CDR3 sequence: CASSAGQRGNTIYF. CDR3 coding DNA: TGTGCCAGCAGCGCTGGACAGAGGGGAAACACCATATATTTT.

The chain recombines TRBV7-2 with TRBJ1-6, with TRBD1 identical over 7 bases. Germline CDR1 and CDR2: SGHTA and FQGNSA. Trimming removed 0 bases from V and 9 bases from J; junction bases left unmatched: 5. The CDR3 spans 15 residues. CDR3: CASSLAQGESSPLHF. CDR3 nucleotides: TGTGCCAGCAGCTTAGCTCAGGGGGAAAGTTCACCCCTCCACTTT. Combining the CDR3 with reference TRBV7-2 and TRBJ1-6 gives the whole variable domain GAGVSQSPSNKVTEKGKDVELRCDPISGHTALYWYRQSLGQGLEFLIYFQGNSAPDKSGLPSDRFSAERTGGSVSTLTIQRTQQEDSAVYLCASSLAQGESSPLHFGNGTRLTVT.

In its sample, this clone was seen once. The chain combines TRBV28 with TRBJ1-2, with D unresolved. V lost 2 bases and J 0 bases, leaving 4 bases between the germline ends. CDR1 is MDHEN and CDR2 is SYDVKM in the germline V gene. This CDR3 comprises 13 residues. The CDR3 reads CASSLGSNYGYTF. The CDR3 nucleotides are TGTGCCAGCAGTTTAGGGTCTAACTATGGCTACACCTTC.

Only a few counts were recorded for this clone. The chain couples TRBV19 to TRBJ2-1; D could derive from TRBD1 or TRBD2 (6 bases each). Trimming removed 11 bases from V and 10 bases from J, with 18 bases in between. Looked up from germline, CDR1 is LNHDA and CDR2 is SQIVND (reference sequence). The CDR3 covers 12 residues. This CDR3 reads CAARGAGGEQFF. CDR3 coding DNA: TGTGCCGCCAGGGGCGCCGGGGGCGAGCAGTTCTTC. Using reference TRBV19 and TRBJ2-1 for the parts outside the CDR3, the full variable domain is DGGITQSPKYLFRKEGQNVTLSCEQNLNHDAMYWYRQDPGQGLRLIYYSQIVNDFQKGDIAEGYSVSREKKESFPLTVTSAQKNPTAFYLCAARGAGGEQFFGPGTRLTVL.

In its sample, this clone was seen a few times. DNA of the CDR3: TGTGCCAGCAGCAAAGGGGCGCAAGGTTGCACAGATACGCAGTATTTT. Protein: CASSKGAQGCTDTQYF. V gene TRBV21-1 combines with J gene TRBJ2-3; TRBD1, the D gene given by the table, was not confirmed from the DNA. TRBV21-1 represents a pseudogene. The CDR3 has 16 amino acids.

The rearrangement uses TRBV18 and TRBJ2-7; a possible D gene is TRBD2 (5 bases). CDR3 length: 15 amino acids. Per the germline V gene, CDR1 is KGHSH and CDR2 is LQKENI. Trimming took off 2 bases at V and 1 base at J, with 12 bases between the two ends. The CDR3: CASSPGGFESYEQYF. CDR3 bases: TGTGCCAGCTCACCAGGCGGGTTCGAATCCTACGAGCAGTACTTC. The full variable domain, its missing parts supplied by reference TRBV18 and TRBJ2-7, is NAGVMQNPRHLVRRRGQEARLRCSPMKGHSHVYWYRQLPEEGLKFMVYLQKENIIDESGMPKERFSAEFPKEGPSILRIQQVVRGDSAAYFCASSPGGFESYEQYFGPGTRLTVT.

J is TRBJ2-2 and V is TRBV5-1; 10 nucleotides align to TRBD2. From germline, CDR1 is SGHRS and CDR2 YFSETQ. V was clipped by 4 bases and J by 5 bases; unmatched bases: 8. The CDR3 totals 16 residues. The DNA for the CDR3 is TGCGCCAGCAGCCCCTCACTAGCGGGATATACCGGGGAGCTGTTTTTT. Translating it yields CASSPSLAGYTGELFF.

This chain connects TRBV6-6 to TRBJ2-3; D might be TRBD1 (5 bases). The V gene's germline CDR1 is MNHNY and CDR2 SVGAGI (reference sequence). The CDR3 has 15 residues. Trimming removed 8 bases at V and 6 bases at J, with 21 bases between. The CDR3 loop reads CASARQTTYSDTQYF. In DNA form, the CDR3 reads TGTGCCAGCGCTCGACAGACCACCTATTCGGATACGCAGTATTTT.